This is a list of T cell receptor beta chains from one sample in a study of cytomegalovirus exposure and HLA in healthy donors. Measured with immunoSEQ multiplex PCR; TCRdb has only the in-frame clones, and not every one. The data hold roughly 80,000 clones, with around 70% observed a single time. The specimen sequenced was PBMCs. The source is a woman aged 40 to 50 in good health and CMV-seropositive. CDR3s include the opening cysteine and the closing phenylalanine or tryptophan. The D gene is left open where the match is weak. A row's size may be missing; if present it is once, few, many or a size class.

NA	NA	TRBJ2-1	TRBV29-1	TGCAGCGGGGTCCTACTAGAAAATAATGAGCAGTTCTTC	CSGVLLENNEQFF
NA	NA	TRBJ1-2	TRBV29-1	TGCAGCGTTGGGACTTGGGACTATGGCTACACCTTC	CSVGTWDYGYTF
NA	NA	TRBJ1-1	TRBV5-4	TGTGCCAGCAGCGGAACTGACGGGAGGGGGTGGGCTTTCTTT	CASSGTDGRGWAFF
NA	TRBD2	TRBJ2-3	TRBV10-3	TGTGCCATCAGTGATATGACTAGCGGGAGTGATGGAGATACGCAGTATTTT	CAISDMTSGSDGDTQYF
few	TRBD1	TRBJ2-7	TRBV7-2	TGTGCCAGCAGCTTAGGTCTGGGACAGGGTGGGGCCTACGAGCAGTACTTC	CASSLGLGQGGAYEQYF
NA	TRBD2	TRBJ2-7	TRBV2	TGTGCCAGCAGTGGGACTAGCTCTTACGAGCAGTACTTC	CASSGTSSYEQYF
NA	NA	TRBJ1-1	TRBV27	TGTGCCAGCAAAAGAAGACAGAGCTATCCCTTGAACACTGAAGCTTTCTTT	CASKRRQSYPLNTEAFF
NA	TRBD2	TRBJ2-2	TRBV7-8	TGTGCCAGCAGCTCTACTAGCGGGAGGGTCGCCACCGGGGAGCTGTTTTTT	CASSSTSGRVATGELFF
NA	TRBD2	TRBJ2-7	TRBV29-1	TGCAGCGTCCGGTTCGGGACTAGCGCCTACGAGCAGTACTTC	CSVRFGTSAYEQYF
NA	NA	TRBJ2-3	TRBV5-6	TGTGCCAGCAGCCCGGGGGGCACAGATACGCAGTATTTT	CASSPGGTDTQYF
few	NA	TRBJ2-3	TRBV6-4	TGTGCCAGCAGTGACAAACCGGGGATGACAGATACGCAGTATTTT	CASSDKPGMTDTQYF
NA	NA	TRBJ2-3	TRBV19	TGTGCCAGTCTACAGGGCTATACGCAGTATTTT	CASLQGYTQYF
NA	TRBD2	TRBJ2-5	TRBV30	TGTGCCTGGAGTGTCCTTAGCGGGGGTGAGACCCAGTACTTC	CAWSVLSGGETQYF
NA	TRBD1	TRBJ1-1	TRBV4-3	TGCGCCAGCAGCAAAGACAGGGGATGGACTGAAGCTTTCTTT	CASSKDRGWTEAFF
NA	NA	TRBJ2-5	TRBV25-1	TGTGCCAGCAGTGAAATAGACCAAGAGACCCAGTACTTC	CASSEIDQETQYF
few	NA	TRBJ1-5	TRBV7-2	TGTGCCAGCAGCGACGGGGTGGGCAATCAGCCCCAGCATTTT	CASSDGVGNQPQHF
NA	TRBD2	TRBJ2-5	TRBV10-3	TGTGCCATCAGTGAGGGGACTAGCGGACCGCCGACCCAGTACTTC	CAISEGTSGPPTQYF
few	NA	TRBJ1-1	TRBV10-3	TGTGCCATCAGTGAGTCAGGGAGCACTGAAGCTTTCTTT	CAISESGSTEAFF
NA	NA	TRBJ2-7	TRBV11-3	TGTGCCAGCAGCTGGCTACAGGGCTACGAGCAGTACTTC	CASSWLQGYEQYF
NA	NA	TRBJ1-5	TRBV2	TGTGCCAGCAGTGTCAACAGGGATGGGTATAGCAATCAGCCCCAGCATTTT	CASSVNRDGYSNQPQHF
NA	NA	TRBJ1-4	TRBV4-1	TGCGCCAGCAGACGGTCGGTGGCAGGGTCGGATGAAAAACTGTTTTTT	CASRRSVAGSDEKLFF
NA	NA	TRBJ1-4	TRBV19	TGTGCCAGTAGTACCGTTAGGGGTGAAAAACTGTTTTTT	CASSTVRGEKLFF
NA	NA	TRBJ2-5	TRBV4-2	TGTGCCAGCAGTCCCCTAGCTGGGCCTCCAGAGACCCAGTACTTC	CASSPLAGPPETQYF
once	NA	TRBJ1-4	TRBV5-1	TGCGCCAGCAGCTTGCAGGGGATCGAAGGAAAACTGTTTTTT	CASSLQGIEGKLFF
NA	NA	TRBJ1-1	TRBV29-1	TGCAGCGTTGGGAGGTTCGCCGTTGGGGACACTGAAGCTTTCTTT	CSVGRFAVGDTEAFF
NA	NA	TRBJ2-7	TRBV5-1	TGCGCCAGCAGCTTGAGGGGGGGGGCAGACTACGAGCAGTACTTC	CASSLRGGADYEQYF
NA	NA	TRBJ2-7	TRBV4-2	TGTGCCAGCAGCCAAGGAGGGGGTGCGACCTACGAGCAGTACTTC	CASSQGGGATYEQYF
NA	TRBD1	TRBJ1-2	TRBV27	TGTGCCAGCAGTTTAGGGACAGGAAACTATGGCTACACCTTC	CASSLGTGNYGYTF
NA	TRBD2	TRBJ2-1	TRBV18	TGTGCCAGCTCACCACTATTAGGGACTAGCGGGAGAGAGCAGTTCTTC	CASSPLLGTSGREQFF
NA	NA	TRBJ2-2	TRBV9	TGTGCCAGCAGCCCGGACAACCCCGGGCACACCGGGGAGCTGTTTTTT	CASSPDNPGHTGELFF
once	NA	TRBJ1-5	TRBV7-6	TGTGCCAGCAGCTTAGTTTACAGGGACGGGGCTCAGCCCCAGCATTTT	CASSLVYRDGAQPQHF
NA	NA	TRBJ2-3	TRBV7-6	TGTGCCAGCAGCTTAGGGGGCGGACGCTCACCCCTAAGTCATACGCAGTATTTT	CASSLGGGRSPLSHTQYF
NA	NA	TRBJ1-5	TRBV29-1	TGCAGCGTTGGGGGGCAGAATCAGCCCCAGCATTTT	CSVGGQNQPQHF
NA	TRBD1	TRBJ2-5	TRBV11-2	TGTGCCAGCAGCAAAAATACAGGGGTCCAAGAGACCCAGTACTTC	CASSKNTGVQETQYF
NA	TRBD1	TRBJ2-3	TRBV7-3	TGTGCCAGCAGCCCGGGACAGGGCTCAGATACGCAGTATTTT	CASSPGQGSDTQYF
once	TRBD2	TRBJ2-7	TRBV28	TGTGCCAGCAGTCCTCTAGCGGGAGACTCCTACGAGCAGTACTTC	CASSPLAGDSYEQYF
NA	TRBD1	TRBJ1-1	TRBV19	TGTGCCAGTAGTTTACTACTAGGGACAGGGGAAGTCGGCACTGAAGCTTTCTTT	CASSLLLGTGEVGTEAFF
NA	TRBD1	TRBJ1-5	TRBV6-6	TGTGCCAGCAGGCAGACAGGGGCACTTAGCAATCAGCCCCAGCATTTT	CASRQTGALSNQPQHF
NA	TRBD2	TRBJ2-2	TRBV19	TGTGCCAGTAGGTCTAGCGGGGGGTCGAGCACCGGGGAGCTGTTTTTT	CASRSSGGSSTGELFF
NA	NA	TRBJ2-2	TRBV2	TGTGCCAGCAGCAGATCTACCGGGGAGCTGTTTTTT	CASSRSTGELFF
NA	NA	TRBJ1-2	TRBV4-2	TGTGCCAGCAGCCCTTCCAGGGAAGGCTACACCTTC	CASSPSREGYTF
NA	NA	TRBJ2-3	TRBV7-9	TGTGCCAGCAGCCTGGGGACACCTAGCACAGATACGCAGTATTTT	CASSLGTPSTDTQYF
once	NA	TRBJ1-2	TRBV5-1	TGCGCCAGCAGCTTGGGAGGACAGATTAACTATGGCTACACCTTC	CASSLGGQINYGYTF
NA	NA	TRBJ2-5	TRBV11-2	TGTGCCAGTAACCGGGACATCCAAGAGACCCAGTACTTC	CASNRDIQETQYF
NA	NA	TRBJ1-1	TRBV30	TGTGCCTGGAGTACTCGGGGGGGGAACACTGAAGCTTTCTTT	CAWSTRGGNTEAFF
NA	TRBD1	TRBJ2-7	TRBV5-1	TGCGCCAGCAGCTCGGCCGGGACAGGGGGCTACGAGCAGTACTTC	CASSSAGTGGYEQYF
few	TRBD2	TRBJ2-7	TRBV5-1	TGCGCCAGCAGCTTGGCCGGAAGCGGGGCCTCCTACGAGCAGTACTTC	CASSLAGSGASYEQYF
NA	TRBD1	TRBJ1-1	TRBV27	TGTGCCAGCAGGTTACAGGGGGGCGGAACTGAAGCTTTCTTT	CASRLQGGGTEAFF
NA	NA	TRBJ2-7	TRBV5-1	TGCGCCAGCAGCTTGGCAAACGAGCAGTACTTC	CASSLANEQYF
NA	NA	TRBJ2-7	TRBV19	TGTGCCAGTAGTGAAACGGACAGTGGCTACGAGCAGTACTTC	CASSETDSGYEQYF
NA	TRBD1	TRBJ2-7	TRBV5-1	TGCGCCAGCAGCTTGGGGGGACAGTGGGCCTACGAGCAGTACTTC	CASSLGGQWAYEQYF
NA	NA	TRBJ1-6	TRBV14	TGTGCCAGCAGCCAAGACGGAAGACTTAATTCACCCCTCCACTTT	CASSQDGRLNSPLHF
NA	TRBD1	TRBJ2-3	TRBV29-1	TGCAGCGTTGAAGGGACAGGGGGAGGCACAGATACGCAGTATTTT	CSVEGTGGGTDTQYF
once	NA	TRBJ1-1	TRBV10-3	TGTGCCATCAGTCCATCAGGGGAGATTGAAGCTTTCTTT	CAISPSGEIEAFF